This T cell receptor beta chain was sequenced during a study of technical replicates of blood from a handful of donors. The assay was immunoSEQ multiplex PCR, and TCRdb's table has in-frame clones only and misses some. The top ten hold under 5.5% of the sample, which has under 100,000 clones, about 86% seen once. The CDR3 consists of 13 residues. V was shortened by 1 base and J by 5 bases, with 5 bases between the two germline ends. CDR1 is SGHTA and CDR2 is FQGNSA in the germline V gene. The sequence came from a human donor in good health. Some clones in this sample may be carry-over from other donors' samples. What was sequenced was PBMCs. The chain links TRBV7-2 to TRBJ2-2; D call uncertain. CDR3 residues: CASSLDQTGELFF. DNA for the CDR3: TGTGCCAGCAGCTTAGATCAAACCGGGGAGCTGTTTTTT.